Shown below are 7 T cell receptor beta chains from a single sample sequenced in a study of shared clonotypes between healthy human individuals. Using immunoSEQ multiplex PCR, the repertoire was profiled, and TCRdb retains in-frame clones only, with some absent. The sample lists over 400,000 clones, 81% occurring once. The material sequenced was PBMCs. Source of these receptors: a woman in her 40s in good health. Some clones in this sample may be carry-over from other donors' samples.

This clone was seen a few times. The rearrangement uses TRBV7-9 and TRBJ1-4, with D possibly TRBD1 on 6 matching bases. With 5 bases removed from V and 6 bases from J, the gap between germline ends came to 13 bases. Germline assignment: CDR1 SEHNR and CDR2 FQNEAQ (reference sequence). The CDR3 is 14 residues long. For the CDR3, the DNA is TGTGCCAGCAGCCCGGACAGAGAGTATGAAAAACTGTTTTTT. It encodes CASSPDREYEKLFF.

This clone has only a few counts. The CDR3 nucleotides read TGTGCCAGCAGCCCGAAGACTAGCCGGAGGATTATTTTTGAGCAGTTCTTC. As protein: CASSPKTSRRIIFEQFF. The chain uses TRBV12-1 and TRBJ2-1; the D segment call TRBD2 is taken from the table without a DNA check. TRBV12-1 is classified as a pseudogene. This CDR3 comprises 17 residues.

The chain uses TRBV10-2 and TRBJ1-5; D possibly corresponds to TRBD1 (6 bases). V lost 2 bases and J 10 bases, leaving 27 bases between the germline ends. This CDR3 has 18 residues. Per the germline V gene, CDR1 is WSHSY and CDR2 is SAAADI. As DNA, the CDR3 is TGCGCCAGCAGTGAGGGGTGGACACTACGGCAGGGGATTAGTCCCCAGCATTTT. Translation gives CASSEGWTLRQGISPQHF.

The chain joins TRBV9 to TRBJ1-4; D not certain. V lost 0 bases and J lost 0, with 3 bases in between. This CDR3 is 14 amino acids long. CDR1 is SGDLS, CDR2 YYNGEE, per germline. The CDR3 is CASSVGSTNEKLFF. For the CDR3, the DNA is TGTGCCAGCAGCGTAGGATCAACTAATGAAAAACTGTTTTTT.

This clone was counted only a few times. A far larger clone is only one base removed, so a read error is likely. Distinct nucleotide sequences in the sample also encode this CDR3. This chain links TRBV11-2 with TRBJ1-2; D uncertain. This CDR3 comprises 13 residues. V shed 4 bases and J shed 2 bases, with 8 bases lying between them. The germline V gene encodes CDR1 SGHAT and CDR2 FQNNGV. CDR3 loop: CASSSAVNYGYTF. For the CDR3, the DNA is TGTGCCAGCAGCTCAGCCGTAAACTATGGCTACACCTTC.

CDR3 sequence (DNA): TGTGCCAGCAGTTTTTGGGACACCGGGGAGCTGTTTTTT. As protein: CASSFWDTGELFF. The rearrangement links TRBV28 to TRBJ2-2; D is unclear. V was clipped by 3 bases and J by 3 bases, with 5 bases between them. This CDR3 region has 13 residues. The germline gives CDR1 MDHEN, CDR2 SYDVKM. The variable domain in full, with the rest retrieved from reference TRBV28 and TRBJ2-2, is DVKVTQSSRYLVKRTGEKVFLECVQDMDHENMFWYRQDPGLGLRLIYFSYDVKMKEKGDIPEGYSVSREKKERFSLILESASTNQTSMYLCASSFWDTGELFFGEGSRLTVL.

V and J are TRBV5-1 and TRBJ2-1, with 7 positions matching TRBD1. Germline lookup yields CDR1 SGHRS and CDR2 YFSETQ. This CDR3 region has 15 residues. V lost 0 bases to trimming and J lost 6 bases; unmatched junction nucleotides: 6. The CDR3 here is CASSLALSGGNEQFF. The CDR3 DNA sequence: TGCGCCAGCAGCTTGGCCCTTTCAGGGGGCAATGAGCAGTTCTTC. The full variable domain, in which reference TRBV5-1 and TRBJ2-1 provide the parts outside the CDR3, is KAGVTQTPRYLIKTRGQQVTLSCSPISGHRSVSWYQQTPGQGLQFLFEYFSETQRNKGNFPGRFSGRQFSNSRSEMNVSTLELGDSALYLCASSLALSGGNEQFFGPGTRLTVL.